This entry lists 4 T cell receptor beta chains sequenced from one sample in a study of blood T cell repertoires in COVID-19. Sequencing used immunoSEQ multiplex PCR; TCRdb keeps in-frame clones, though not all of them. The sample has roughly 61,000 clones; more than 70% are singletons. Source material: peripheral blood. The receptors come from a man aged 40-49 years with active COVID-19.

The chain combines TRBV7-9 with TRBJ2-7, with 7 bases identical to TRBD1. CDR1 is SEHNR and CDR2 is FQNEAQ in the germline V gene (reference sequence). The CDR3 runs to 15 residues. The junction had 10 bases not matched to a gene; V was cut back by 5 bases and J by 3 bases. The CDR3 is CASSPDRASLYEQYF. The CDR3 DNA reads as TGTGCCAGCAGCCCAGACAGGGCCTCCCTCTACGAGCAGTACTTC.

The chain employs TRBV25-1 and TRBJ2-7, with 9 bases that match TRBD1. CDR3 length equals 15 residues. V trimming: 5 bases; J trimming: 0 bases; junction bases outside the gene matches: 5. Germline CDR1 is MGHDK and CDR2 is SYGVNS. CDR3 DNA: TGTGCCAGCAGTAAACAGGGGGCTTTCTCCTACGAGCAGTACTTC. Residues: CASSKQGAFSYEQYF.

The rearrangement joins TRBV13 to TRBJ2-7; 15 nucleotides line up with TRBD2. In germline, CDR1 is PRHDT, CDR2 FYEKMQ (reference sequence). The length of the CDR3 is 18 residues. With 3 bases clipped from V and 0 bases from J, the junction kept 6 bases outside the gene matches. The CDR3 sequence is CASSFWTSGREYSYEQYF. The DNA for the CDR3 is TGTGCCAGCAGCTTTTGGACTAGCGGGAGGGAATACTCCTACGAGCAGTACTTC.

The V and J genes are TRBV9 and TRBJ2-1; 12 bases fit TRBD2. The ends lost 2 bases at V and 3 bases at J; junction bases unmatched: 0. The CDR3 covers 15 residues. Germline CDR1 reads SGDLS; CDR2 reads YYNGEE. The DNA for the CDR3 is TGTGCCAGCAGCGTGACTAGCGGGAGCTACAATGAGCAGTTCTTC. This sequence encodes CASSVTSGSYNEQFF.